This T cell receptor (beta chain) was recorded in a study of blood T cell repertoires in COVID-19. The wider study: COVID-19 samples from acute and convalescent phases originated in the United States, Italy and Spain. In each case, the material was cDNA or gDNA derived from T cells, B-cell-depleted T cells, or PBMCs.

How the authors handled the data: How many nucleated cells were present was estimated from reference gene primer amplification. Profiling relied on immunoSEQ multiplex PCR, and the TCRdb table lists in-frame clones only, not all of them. The V and J calls and clone size come from that table; D and trimming were worked out from the DNA. The data hold around 46,000 clones, with approximately 83% observed a single time. Germline assignment: CDR1 LGHNA and CDR2 YNFKEQ. The CDR3 is 16 residues long. V was trimmed by 0 bases and J by 6 bases, leaving 14 bases between them. V is TRBV4-2 and J is TRBJ1-4; unclear D gene. Sequencing input: peripheral blood. The receptor's source is a man between 70 and 80 years old with acute or convalescent COVID-19. Written as DNA, the CDR3 is TGTGCCAGCAGCCAAGATCTATGGCTTGCGGATGAAAAACTGTTTTTT. It encodes CASSQDLWLADEKLFF.